This is a list of T cell receptor beta chains from one sample in a study of spatial heterogeneity in lung cancer. One entry per CDR3 protein results from TCRdb running MiXCR on the 5' RACE reads. Among some 1,600 distinct CDR3 sequences listed, 8.9% were seen once. This sample comprised lung tumor tissue, obtained at surgery. These receptors came from a male donor with early-stage non-small cell lung cancer. CDR3s include the opening cysteine and the closing phenylalanine or tryptophan. Fields, in order: V gene, clone size, J gene, D gene, CDR3 DNA, CDR3 protein. D genes are given only for firm matches. Size values are once, few and many counts, or a class for expanded clones, and some rows have none.

TRBV25-1,medium-sized,TRBJ2-1,NA,TGTGCCAGCAGTGTCCTAGTCGCGCAGTTCTTC,CASSVLVAQFF
TRBV7-9,NA,TRBJ2-3,NA,TGTGCCAGCAGCAACCCAGATACGCAGTATTTT,CASSNPDTQYF
TRBV28,medium-sized,TRBJ2-7,TRBD2,TGTGCCAGCAGCTCTGCGGGACTAGAGATTTTCTACGAGCAGTACTTC,CASSSAGLEIFYEQYF
TRBV29-1,large,TRBJ2-6,NA,TGCAGCGTTGAAGGCCTCGTAGGGACTGGGGCCAACGTCCTGACTTTC,CSVEGLVGTGANVLTF
TRBV7-2,once,TRBJ2-3,NA,TGTGCCAGCAGCTTAGTTGGGGCGCCCAGCACAGATACGCAGTATTTT,CASSLVGAPSTDTQYF
TRBV19,medium-sized,TRBJ2-7,TRBD1,TGTGCCAGTAGCCCGGGACAGTCCCCTAGGGAGCAGTACTTC,CASSPGQSPREQYF
TRBV12-2,medium-sized,TRBJ2-7,NA,TGTGCAAGTCGCCCAACTTCCTGCGGAGGGCAGTACTTC,CASRPTSCGGQYF
TRBV7-2,many,TRBJ1-3,NA,TGTGCCAGCAGCTTAGTATCAGGAAACACCATATATTTT,CASSLVSGNTIYF
TRBV6-2/TRBV6-3,medium-sized,TRBJ2-1,NA,TGTGCCAGCAGTCTATGGCTCAATGAGCAGTTCTTC,CASSLWLNEQFF
TRBV9,many,TRBJ1-2,NA,TGTGCCAGCAGCGTAGGAGAAGGACCATTCTATGGCTACACCTTC,CASSVGEGPFYGYTF
TRBV12-3/TRBV12-4,large,TRBJ1-5,NA,TGTGCCAGCAGTTTGGGTAGCAATCAGCCCCAGCATTTT,CASSLGSNQPQHF
TRBV5-1,medium-sized,TRBJ2-5,TRBD2,TGCGCCAGCAGCTTGGCTGCGGGAGGGCAATGGGAGACCCAGTACTTC,CASSLAAGGQWETQYF
TRBV7-7,medium-sized,TRBJ2-7,NA,TGTGCCAGCAGCGCTGGGCCCGCCTACGAGCAGTACTTC,CASSAGPAYEQYF
TRBV3-1,many,TRBJ2-4,TRBD2,TGTGCCAGCAGCCAAGACACTAGCGGAGGGGGTCAGTACTTC,CASSQDTSGGGQYF
TRBV5-1,medium-sized,TRBJ1-1,NA,TGCGCCAGCAGCTTGGAATTGAACACTGAAGCTTTCTTT,CASSLELNTEAFF
TRBV6-1,NA,TRBJ2-6,NA,TGTGCCGGAAACCGAAGCCTGGGGGCCAACGTCCTGACTTTC,CAGNRSLGANVLTF
TRBV29-1,many,TRBJ1-4,NA,TGCAGCGTTGCCTGGAGTCCCGGGGAAAAACTGTTTTTT,CSVAWSPGEKLFF
TRBV6-5,medium-sized,TRBJ1-2,NA,TGTGCCAGCTCCCCGTACCTAGGCGCGGGTGGTGGCTACACCTTC,CASSPYLGAGGGYTF
TRBV6-5,few,TRBJ1-5,NA,TGTGCCAGCAGTCCCTTCGTAGGCAATCAGCCCCAGCATTTT,CASSPFVGNQPQHF